Following are 32 T cell receptor beta chains from one sample sequenced in a study of OX40 agonist ivuxolimab in advanced cancers. Assay used: immunoSEQ multiplex PCR; TCRdb lists only in-frame clones, some missing. The table shows about 38,000 clones, with about 72% occurring only once. The source was CD4+ or CD8+ T cells sorted from blood, collected in a trial of the OX40 agonist ivuxolimab. Receptor source: an adult with an advanced solid tumor such as melanoma, head and neck, liver or kidney cancer.

This sequence joins TRBV9 and TRBJ2-7, with 10 bases identical to TRBD1. The trim removed 1 base at V and 4 bases at J, leaving 5 bases unmatched. Germline CDR1 reads SGDLS; CDR2 reads YYNGEE. The CDR3 sequence is 15 residues long. In DNA, the CDR3 is TGTGCCAGCAGCGTAAGTACGGGACAGGGGTACGAGCAGTACTTC. Translated, it gives CASSVSTGQGYEQYF.

The chain couples TRBV9 to TRBJ2-5; 9 positions agree with TRBD2. Germline values: CDR1 SGDLS, CDR2 YYNGEE. The J segment lost 5 bases and the V segment lost 4 bases, leaving 6 bases of the junction unmatched. The CDR3 totals 14 residues. The CDR3 DNA follows: TGTGCCAGCAGCCAAGGGAGCGGGGGGGAGACCCAGTACTTC. It translates to CASSQGSGGETQYF.

This rearrangement joins TRBV7-9 to TRBJ2-1; no clear D. This CDR3 region has 12 residues. V gave up 8 bases and J gave up 4 bases, with 9 bases separating them. Germline V gene lookup returns CDR1 SEHNR and CDR2 FQNEAQ (reference sequence). CDR3 coding DNA: TGTGCCAGCGGTTTCGGGTACAATGAGCAGTTCTTC. Encoded protein: CASGFGYNEQFF.

The chain employs TRBV4-1 and TRBJ1-6; D unresolved. From germline, CDR1 is MGHRA and CDR2 YSYEKL. The CDR3 extends over 17 amino acids. Trimming left V 3 bases short and J 4 bases short, with 16 bases between. The CDR3 region is CASSHPNGPEYNSPLHF. The CDR3 DNA reads TGCGCCAGCAGCCACCCTAACGGCCCGGAGTATAATTCACCCCTCCACTTT.

This clone was found a few times. V is TRBV18 and J is TRBJ2-7; D is possibly TRBD2 (5 bases). V was cut by 4 bases and J by 2 bases, with 9 bases left in between. The germline gives CDR1 KGHSH, CDR2 LQKENI. The CDR3 has 13 residues. The CDR3 spells CASSQERTYEQYF. The CDR3 nucleotides read TGTGCCAGCTCACAGGAGCGGACCTACGAGCAGTACTTC.

This chain's CDR3 is CASGYGTGEYEQYF. As DNA, the CDR3 is TGTGCCAGCGGCTACGGGACAGGAGAATACGAGCAGTACTTC. The chain employs TRBV6-5 and TRBJ2-7; TRBD1 aligns across 8 bases. The J segment lost 4 bases and the V segment lost 8 bases, leaving 10 bases of the junction unmatched. Germline V gives CDR1 MNHEY, CDR2 SVGAGI. The length of the CDR3 is 14 residues.

The chain has TRBV21-1 and TRBJ2-7; the tabulated D call, TRBD1, remains unverified against the DNA. TRBV21-1 is an annotated pseudogene. The CDR3 covers 14 residues. The CDR3 loop reads CASSSRDSSYEQYF. DNA of the CDR3: TGTGCCAGCAGCAGCCGGGACAGCTCCTACGAGCAGTACTTC.

The sample holds one count of this clone. The chain employs TRBV6-5 and TRBJ1-2, with D perhaps TRBD1 (6 bases). V lost 7 bases and J 8 bases, leaving 14 bases between the germline ends. CDR3 length: 12 amino acids. The germline V gene has CDR1 MNHEY and CDR2 SVGAGI. CDR3 region: CASMGGPGGYTF. The CDR3 DNA follows: TGTGCCAGCATGGGGGGGCCAGGAGGCTACACCTTC.

The chain uses TRBV7-9 and TRBJ2-5; 8 bases line up with TRBD1. Germline CDR1 is SEHNR and CDR2 is FQNEAQ (reference sequence). V lost 4 bases to trimming and J lost 5 bases; unmatched junction nucleotides: 9. This CDR3 has 15 amino acids. The CDR3 region has the DNA TGTGCCAGCAGCTCAATCGCAGGGGGCTATGAGACCCAGTACTTC. Translating it yields CASSSIAGGYETQYF.

The V and J genes are TRBV5-8 and TRBJ1-1; D is unclear. The CDR3 covers 14 residues. Germline-derived CDR1 and CDR2 are SGHTS and YDEGEE. V lost 1 base, J lost 0 bases, and 7 bases lay in between. This CDR3 reads CASSLMRVNTEAFF. As DNA, the CDR3 is TGTGCCAGCAGCTTGATGAGGGTGAACACTGAAGCTTTCTTT.

The rearrangement links TRBV5-5 to TRBJ1-5, with 9 bases fitting TRBD1. V shed 3 bases, J shed 6 bases, and the junction held 7 bases outside the gene matches. CDR1 is SGHKS, CDR2 YYEKEE, per germline (reference sequence). The CDR3 has 15 amino acids. This CDR3 is CASSWGQGGSQPQHF. CDR3 bases: TGTGCCAGCAGCTGGGGACAGGGTGGGTCTCAGCCCCAGCATTTT.

The gene calls are TRBV2 and TRBJ2-7; D ambiguous. The germline V and J ends were trimmed by 4 bases and 7 bases, with 14 bases remaining between them. CDR1 and CDR2 (germline): SNHLY, FYNNEI. This CDR3 has 13 amino acids. The DNA of the CDR3 is TGTGCCAGCAGTGTTGGGGTCTTACAAGAGCAGTACTTC. It is translated as CASSVGVLQEQYF.

This clone was seen once. The chain uses TRBV30 and TRBJ2-1; the D gene is possibly TRBD2 (6 bases). Between the trimmed V and J ends, which lost 4 bases and 4 bases, there was a span of 11 bases. The CDR3 is made up of 13 amino acids. The germline gives CDR1 GTSNPN, CDR2 SVGIG (reference sequence). The CDR3 nucleotides are TGTGCCTGGATGGCTAGCGTGTACAATGAGCAGTTCTTC. This sequence encodes CAWMASVYNEQFF. The full variable domain, its missing parts supplied by reference TRBV30 and TRBJ2-1, is SQTIHQWPATLVQPVGSPLSLECTVEGTSNPNLYWYRQAAGRGLQLLFYSVGIGQISSEVPQNLSASRPQDRQFILSSKKLLLSDSGFYLCAWMASVYNEQFFGPGTRLTVL.

This clone was found once. V and J are TRBV27 and TRBJ2-7; 9 bases map to TRBD1. V shed 6 bases and J 2 bases; nucleotides not matched to a gene: 14. The CDR3 loop spans 17 amino acids. Germline V lookup: CDR1 MNHEY, CDR2 SMNVEV (reference sequence). CDR3 sequence: CASSRYPPDRGPYEQYF. The CDR3 DNA reads as TGTGCCAGCAGCCGCTACCCCCCGGACAGGGGACCCTACGAGCAGTACTTC.

This sequence joins TRBV7-9 and TRBJ1-1; D not resolved. CDR1 is SEHNR, CDR2 FQNEAQ, per germline (reference sequence). The CDR3 spans 11 residues. V lost 4 bases and J 7 bases, leaving 7 bases between the germline ends. The CDR3 bases are TGTGCCAGCAGCTCAGCAGTTGAAGCTTTCTTT. Amino acid sequence: CASSSAVEAFF.

The V and J genes are TRBV4-1 and TRBJ2-3, with D tentatively TRBD1 (5 bases). V was clipped by 1 base and J by 2 bases, with 10 bases between them. The CDR3 runs 15 residues. CDR1 and CDR2 from the germline V gene are MGHRA and YSYEKL. The CDR3 is CASSQGTGITDTQYF. The CDR3 DNA reads TGCGCCAGCAGCCAAGGTACAGGAATCACAGATACGCAGTATTTT.

The rearrangement uses TRBV4-3 and TRBJ2-7; 9 nucleotides agree with TRBD1. The J segment lost 10 bases and the V segment lost 4 bases, leaving 14 bases of the junction unmatched. This CDR3 is 15 amino acids long. Germline CDR1 and CDR2: LGHNA and YSLEER. CDR3 residues: CASSRLPGTGSIQYF. In DNA form, the CDR3 reads TGCGCCAGCAGCCGTCTTCCCGGGACAGGGTCGATACAGTACTTC.

The chain couples TRBV7-3 to TRBJ2-2; D unresolved. The V end lost 5 bases, the J end lost 5 bases, and 12 bases lay between the germline ends. Germline lookup yields CDR1 SGHTA and CDR2 FQGTGA. The CDR3 length is 14 residues. The CDR3 DNA is TGTGCCAGCAGCCCTTCGCGAGGAACCGGGGAGCTGTTTTTT. Translating gives CASSPSRGTGELFF.

V gene TRBV7-9 combines with J gene TRBJ2-7; TRBD1 aligns across 7 bases. The CDR3 totals 15 residues. V was pared by 5 bases and J by 0 bases, with 7 bases of the junction left unmatched. CDR1 is SEHNR, CDR2 FQNEAQ, per germline (reference sequence). The CDR3 DNA reads TGTGCCAGCAGCCCAAGGGACAGCAGCTCCTACGAGCAGTACTTC. Its protein is CASSPRDSSSYEQYF. Combining the CDR3 with reference TRBV7-9 and TRBJ2-7 gives the whole variable domain DTGVSQNPRHKITKRGQNVTFRCDPISEHNRLYWYRQTLGQGPEFLTYFQNEAQLEKSRLLSDRFSAERPKGSFSTLEIQRTEQGDSAMYLCASSPRDSSSYEQYFGPGTRLTVT.

The gene calls are TRBV2 and TRBJ1-5, with 9 bases identical to TRBD1. Trimming removed 2 bases from V and 11 bases from J; junction bases left unmatched: 13. Germline CDR1 and CDR2: SNHLY and FYNNEI. The CDR3 is 16 amino acids. CDR3 region: CASSELGQGPVVTQHF. CDR3 coding DNA: TGTGCCAGCAGTGAACTAGGACAGGGGCCTGTTGTAACCCAGCATTTT.

V and J are TRBV13 and TRBJ2-7; 9 bases map to TRBD1. This CDR3 has 15 residues. The germline gives CDR1 PRHDT, CDR2 FYEKMQ (reference sequence). The V segment lost 1 base and the J segment 2 bases; nucleotides outside the gene matches: 3. The CDR3, as DNA: TGTGCCAGCAGCTTAGTAGGACAGGGGACCTACGAGCAGTACTTC. It codes for CASSLVGQGTYEQYF. The full variable domain, in which reference TRBV13 and TRBJ2-7 provide the parts outside the CDR3, is AAGVIQSPRHLIKEKRETATLKCYPIPRHDTVYWYQQGPGQDPQFLISFYEKMQSDKGSIPDRFSAQQFSDYHSELNMSSLELGDSALYFCASSLVGQGTYEQYFGPGTRLTVT.

The V gene is TRBV6-5, the J gene TRBJ2-7; 9 bases fit TRBD1. The CDR3 sequence is 12 residues long. After removal of 6 bases from V and 5 bases from J, the junction contained 2 bases not matched to a gene. Germline assignment: CDR1 MNHEY and CDR2 SVGAGI. Written as DNA, the CDR3 is TGTGCCAGCAGGCGGACAGGGGACGAGCAGTACTTC. Its translation: CASRRTGDEQYF.

This rearrangement joins TRBV7-9 to TRBJ2-3; tentative D call: TRBD1 (5 bases). The CDR3 spans 17 residues. CDR1 and CDR2 from the germline V gene are SEHNR and FQNEAQ (reference sequence). The V and J ends lost 1 base and 0 bases respectively, with 14 bases between them. The CDR3 DNA is TGTGCCAGCAGCTTAGGGCAGGGAAAGGTTAGCACAGATACGCAGTATTTT. Translated, it gives CASSLGQGKVSTDTQYF.

The rearrangement joins TRBV9 to TRBJ2-2; TRBD2 matches 9 bases. The CDR3 is made up of 16 amino acids. Germline V gene sequence: CDR1 SGDLS, CDR2 YYNGEE. V was pared by 7 bases and J by 5 bases, with 12 bases of the junction left unmatched. CDR3 bases: TGTGCCAGCGGCATTGATGGGACTAGCAGGACCGGGGAGCTGTTTTTT. Protein: CASGIDGTSRTGELFF.

V is TRBV11-1 and J is TRBJ2-5; D remains ambiguous. Germline assignment: CDR1 SGHAT and CDR2 FQDESV (reference sequence). The ends were cut back, 1 base at V and 3 bases at J, with 9 bases in the middle. The CDR3 is 14 amino acids. CDR3 coding DNA: TGTGCCAGCAGCTTAGGGGCTGCGAAAGAGACCCAGTACTTC. Translating gives CASSLGAAKETQYF.

This rearrangement joins TRBV5-4 to TRBJ2-1; TRBD1 matches at 12 bases. The trim removed 4 bases at V and 8 bases at J, leaving 4 bases unmatched. The length of the CDR3 is 14 residues. Germline loops: CDR1 SGHNT, CDR2 YYREEE (reference sequence). The CDR3 reads CASSLGTGGDEQFF. The CDR3 nucleotides are TGTGCCAGCAGCCTCGGGACAGGGGGCGATGAGCAGTTCTTC.

This chain connects TRBV27 to TRBJ2-2; 8 nucleotides agree with TRBD2. Germline loops: CDR1 MNHEY, CDR2 SMNVEV (reference sequence). The ends lost 1 base at V and 2 bases at J; junction bases unmatched: 6. CDR3 length: 17 amino acids. CDR3 sequence reads: CASSLWPAGANTGELFF. The CDR3 DNA reads TGTGCCAGCAGTTTATGGCCAGCGGGAGCCAACACCGGGGAGCTGTTTTTT.

J is TRBJ1-4 and V is TRBV5-5, with D uncertain. The ends were cut back, 4 bases at V and 4 bases at J, with 14 bases in the middle. The germline V gene has CDR1 SGHKS and CDR2 YYEKEE (reference sequence). The CDR3 loop spans 15 amino acids. CDR3 amino acids: CASSPSDLINEKLFF. In DNA, the CDR3 is TGTGCCAGCAGCCCGTCGGACCTTATTAATGAAAAACTGTTTTTT.

V is TRBV5-1 and J is TRBJ2-6; 11 bases are a match to TRBD1. Germline values: CDR1 SGHRS, CDR2 YFSETQ. After removal of 3 bases from V and 2 bases from J, the junction contained 7 bases not matched to a gene. The CDR3 consists of 18 residues. The CDR3 DNA reads as TGCGCCAGCAGCTCCGGGACAGGGGGAGGTACTGGGGCCAACGTCCTGACTTTC. It codes for CASSSGTGGGTGANVLTF.

The CDR3 reads CASSLQGPSQETQYF. For the CDR3, the DNA is TGTGCCAGCAGCTTACAGGGGCCCAGCCAAGAGACCCAGTACTTC. The chain joins TRBV7-9 to TRBJ2-5; tentative D call: TRBD1 (6 bases). Trimming cost V 2 bases and J 1 base, with 11 bases left between them. The germline V gene encodes CDR1 SEHNR and CDR2 FQNEAQ (reference sequence). CDR3 length: 15 residues.

The V gene is TRBV7-6, the J gene TRBJ2-7, with unresolved D. The CDR3 consists of 15 residues. Trimming left V 1 base short and J 5 bases short, with 15 bases between. CDR1 and CDR2 from the germline V gene are SGHVS and FNYEAQ. CDR3 bases: TGTGCCAGCAGCTTAGAGGGCATGGTAGGCAACGAGCAGTACTTC. This gives the protein CASSLEGMVGNEQYF.

In this sample, this clone turned up once. The gene calls are TRBV29-1 and TRBJ2-7, with D possibly being TRBD2 (5 bases). The ends were cut back, 4 bases at V and 0 bases at J, with 10 bases in the middle. The CDR3 is 13 residues long. CDR1 and CDR2 (germline): SQVTM, ANQGSEA. The CDR3 DNA is TGCAGCGTTGGGACTTCGAGCTCCTACGAGCAGTACTTC. Protein sequence: CSVGTSSSYEQYF.